The clone carrying this TCR beta chain was seen a handful of times. The data originate from a study of regulatory T cells in long-lasting Graves disease. Construction of the TCR beta libraries employed iRepertoire HTBI primers in conjunction with Arm-PCR of CDR3 regions. Under the authors' procedure: Taken together, the samples had fewer than 65 TRBV and 14 TRBJ segments identified. TCRdb re-derived calls from the multiplex PCR reads in MiXCR, one entry per CDR3 protein. What appears here as the V and J calls and clone size reflects TCRdb's work, not the paper's. This table holds around 470,000 distinct CDR3 sequences, about 15% found once. Indicated time point: newly diagnosed GD, antithyroid drugs for less than 3 months. PBMC RNA served as the TCR library source. Separately, the same data were catalogued under a study of T cells in Graves' hyperthyroidism and ophthalmopathy. Per that study: Patients aged 18 to 65 had newly diagnosed hyperthyroidism lasting under 2 months.

This sample comprised peripheral blood mononuclear cells (PBMCs), obtained at new diagnosis, from a patient treated with antithyroid drugs. The origin of this receptor is a woman between 50 and 59 years old with Graves disease.

The CDR3 here is CASSQQGKYTEAFF. CDR3 coding DNA: TGTGCCAGCAGTCAACAGGGAAAGTACACTGAAGCTTTCTTT. The chain joins TRBV6-1 to TRBJ1-1, with D perhaps TRBD1 (6 bases). CDR1 is MNHNS and CDR2 is SASEGT in the germline V gene. The CDR3 sequence is 14 residues long. Trimming pared 5 bases from V and 3 bases from J, leaving 13 bases between.